The 22 T cell receptor beta chains below were found in one sample sequenced in a study of cytomegalovirus exposure and HLA in healthy donors. PCR involved 60 Vbeta and 13 Jbeta primers. Assay used: immunoSEQ multiplex PCR; TCRdb lists only in-frame clones, some missing. The table includes under 130,000 clones, more than 60% detected once. The sequenced sample consisted of PBMCs. The receptors originated from a middle-aged woman in good health and CMV-seropositive.

The rearrangement joins TRBV9 to TRBJ1-5; 8 bases map to TRBD1. Trimming cost V 0 bases and J 5 bases; bases outside gene matches: 4. This CDR3 has 15 amino acids. CDR1 and CDR2 (germline): SGDLS, YYNGEE. In DNA form, the CDR3 reads TGTGCCAGCAGCGTAGGCCAGGGGGCCCATCAGCCCCAGCATTTT. The encoded protein is CASSVGQGAHQPQHF.

This sequence joins TRBV4-3 and TRBJ2-3, with D possibly being TRBD1 (6 bases). From germline, CDR1 is LGHNA and CDR2 YSLEER. The CDR3 has 14 residues. The V end was cut by 0 bases, the J end by 6 bases, with 10 bases between. CDR3 sequence (DNA): TGCGCCAGCAGCCAAGATCTCGACAGGGATACGCAGTATTTT. This gives the protein CASSQDLDRDTQYF.

As concerns this clone: At one end, the junction sequence differs from germline, possibly due to a read error. The J gene is TRBJ2-1, the V gene TRBV4-2, with 9 bases lining up with TRBD2. Per the germline V gene, CDR1 is LGHNA and CDR2 is YNFKEQ. CDR3 length equals 16 residues. The CDR3 DNA sequence: TGTGCCAGTAGCCAAGGTGGGCTAGCGGGGAACAATGAGCAGTTCTTC. Translated: CASSQGGLAGNNEQFF.

This clone was seen a single time. J is TRBJ2-2 and V is TRBV4-1; D is unresolved. With 10 bases removed from V and 3 bases from J, the gap between germline ends came to 18 bases. Germline V lookup: CDR1 MGHRA, CDR2 YSYEKL. The CDR3 runs to 15 residues. The CDR3 nucleotides are TGCGCCACCACGCCAGTTGTCGTGTACACCGGGGAGCTGTTTTTT. The encoded protein is CATTPVVVYTGELFF.

This sequence joins TRBV6-6 and TRBJ1-5; a weak D match, TRBD1 (5 bases). There are 15 residues in the CDR3. Germline V gives CDR1 MNHNY, CDR2 SVGAGI (reference sequence). Trimming removed 2 bases at V and 4 bases at J, with 12 bases between. CDR3 in DNA: TGTGCCAGCAGTTACGCCGGCAGGGTTAATCAGCCCCAGCATTTT. Translated, it gives CASSYAGRVNQPQHF.

The chain joins TRBV27 to TRBJ1-5; 11 nucleotides agree with TRBD1. Trimming cost V 2 bases and J 6 bases; bases outside gene matches: 3. Per the germline V gene, CDR1 is MNHEY and CDR2 is SMNVEV (reference sequence). The CDR3 totals 15 residues. Here the CDR3 reads CASSLGTGGRQPQHF. CDR3 nucleotide sequence: TGTGCCAGCAGTTTAGGGACAGGGGGGCGTCAGCCCCAGCATTTT.

The chain links TRBV5-1 to TRBJ1-1, with a tentative D call TRBD1 (6 bases). CDR1 SGHRS and CDR2 YFSETQ come from the germline V gene. CDR3 size: 12 residues. V was clipped by 4 bases and J by 7 bases, with 11 bases between them. CDR3 loop: CASSPDRFEAFF. The CDR3, as DNA: TGCGCCAGCAGCCCAGACAGGTTTGAAGCTTTCTTT.

With regard to this clone: Other DNA sequences within the sample encode an identical CDR3. This chain links TRBV2 with TRBJ1-1; D perhaps matches TRBD1 (5 bases). Germline V gene lookup returns CDR1 SNHLY and CDR2 FYNNEI. The CDR3 spans 15 residues. Trimming removed 1 base at V and 4 bases at J, with 13 bases between. The CDR3 nucleotides read TGTGCCAGCAGTGAAGATAGGGGTAGGGGCACTGAAGCTTTCTTT. Its translation is CASSEDRGRGTEAFF.

This chain joins TRBV28 and TRBJ1-6; 7 bases map to TRBD1. V was pared by 2 bases and J by 9 bases, with 22 bases of the junction left unmatched. The CDR3 totals 20 residues. The germline V gene has CDR1 MDHEN and CDR2 SYDVKM. This CDR3 reads CASSLVAGQIEEIWGSPLHF. CDR3 nucleotides: TGTGCCAGCAGTTTAGTGGCGGGACAGATAGAAGAAATTTGGGGTTCACCCCTCCACTTT.

The rearrangement joins TRBV2 to TRBJ2-1; 14 bases agree with TRBD2. The CDR3 sequence is 19 residues long. CDR1 and CDR2 (germline): SNHLY, FYNNEI. The trim removed 4 bases at V and 3 bases at J, leaving 11 bases unmatched. The CDR3 spells CASSGRWTSGGFDYNEQFF. The DNA for the CDR3 is TGTGCCAGCAGTGGACGATGGACTAGCGGGGGGTTTGACTACAATGAGCAGTTCTTC.

The chain is built from TRBV7-9 and TRBJ1-3, with a tentative D call TRBD1 (6 bases). Trimming took off 5 bases at V and 1 base at J, with 15 bases between the two ends. The germline CDR1 and CDR2 sequences are SEHNR and FQNEAQ (reference sequence). This CDR3 has 16 amino acids. CDR3 in DNA: TGTGCCAGCAGCCCCCTAGGGGGAAGATCTGGAAACACCATATATTTT. Translation gives CASSPLGGRSGNTIYF. Complete variable domain (other parts from reference TRBV7-9 and TRBJ1-3): DTGVSQNPRHKITKRGQNVTFRCDPISEHNRLYWYRQTLGQGPEFLTYFQNEAQLEKSRLLSDRFSAERPKGSFSTLEIQRTEQGDSAMYLCASSPLGGRSGNTIYFGEGSWLTVV.

The chain is built from TRBV2 and TRBJ2-7, with 9 bases lining up with TRBD2. From germline, CDR1 is SNHLY and CDR2 FYNNEI. The CDR3 is 13 amino acids. The V gene end was trimmed by 10 bases and the J gene end by 4 bases; junction bases not matched to a gene: 8. The CDR3 region is CAIQTSGFYEQYF. CDR3 bases: TGTGCCATCCAAACTAGCGGGTTTTACGAGCAGTACTTC. The whole variable domain, remainder taken from reference TRBV2 and TRBJ2-7, is EPEVTQTPSHQVTQMGQEVILRCVPISNHLYFYWYRQILGQKVEFLVSFYNNEISEKSEIFDDQFSVERPDGSNFTLKIRSTKLEDSAMYFCAIQTSGFYEQYFGPGTRLTVT.

Note on this clone: A junction boundary mismatches the germline segment, possibly from a read error. Other DNA sequences in the sample encode the same CDR3. The gene calls are TRBV18 and TRBJ1-2, with TRBD1 matching 8 bases. CDR1 KGHSH and CDR2 LQKENI come from the germline V gene. This CDR3 is built from 16 residues. CDR3 in amino acids: CASSPTGAQANYGYTF. The DNA of the CDR3 is TGTGCCAGCTCACCGACAGGGGCCCAAGCTAATTATGGCTACACCTTC.

The chain has TRBV6-5 and TRBJ1-2, with a weak D call TRBD1 (5 bases). Trimming took 10 bases from V and 4 from J, leaving 19 bases between them. This CDR3 has 14 amino acids. Germline lookup yields CDR1 MNHEY and CDR2 SVGAGI. CDR3 nucleotides: TGTGCCACTCGAATACGGGGGGTGGCCTATGGCTACACCTTC. Encoded protein: CATRIRGVAYGYTF.

The rearrangement uses TRBV27 and TRBJ1-3; D perhaps matches TRBD1 (5 bases). Germline V gene lookup returns CDR1 MNHEY and CDR2 SMNVEV (reference sequence). V was shortened by 6 bases and J by 0 bases, with 9 bases between the two germline ends. There are 14 residues in the CDR3. As DNA, the CDR3 is TGTGCCAGCAGCCGCGGGGGCTCTGGAAACACCATATATTTT. This sequence encodes CASSRGGSGNTIYF.

This rearrangement joins TRBV28 to TRBJ1-6; D gene uncertain. The V end was cut by 6 bases, the J end by 0 bases, with 6 bases between. In germline, CDR1 is MDHEN, CDR2 SYDVKM. The CDR3 loop spans 14 amino acids. This chain's CDR3 is CASRRTSYNSPLHF. DNA for the CDR3: TGTGCCAGCAGGCGTACCTCCTATAATTCACCCCTCCACTTT.

The rearrangement links TRBV4-2 to TRBJ1-3; D is unresolved. In germline, CDR1 is LGHNA, CDR2 YNFKEQ. V was clipped by 1 base and J by 0 bases, with 7 bases between them. The CDR3 consists of 15 residues. CDR3 amino acids: CASSQGTDSGNTIYF. The DNA for the CDR3 is TGTGCCAGCAGCCAAGGAACAGACTCTGGAAACACCATATATTTT.

The V and J genes are TRBV9 and TRBJ1-4, with 7 bases aligning to TRBD1. CDR1 and CDR2 from the germline V gene are SGDLS and YYNGEE. The CDR3 is made up of 13 amino acids. J was trimmed by 7 bases and V by 3 bases; bases with no gene match: 3. CDR3 sequence reads: CASSDYRGEKLFF. CDR3 nucleotide sequence: TGTGCCAGCAGCGACTACAGGGGTGAAAAACTGTTTTTT.

The chain is built from TRBV2 and TRBJ2-4; no clear D gene. From germline, CDR1 is SNHLY and CDR2 FYNNEI. CDR3 length: 12 amino acids. V was shortened by 4 bases and J by 13 bases, with 14 bases between the two germline ends. CDR3 nucleotide sequence: TGTGCCAGCAGTGGGTACAGTATTATCCAGTACTTC. It specifies CASSGYSIIQYF. Filled out from reference TRBV2 and TRBJ2-4, the complete variable domain reads EPEVTQTPSHQVTQMGQEVILRCVPISNHLYFYWYRQILGQKVEFLVSFYNNEISEKSEIFDDQFSVERPDGSNFTLKIRSTKLEDSAMYFCASSGYSIIQYFGAGTRLSVL.

Comment on this clone: Its ends do not fully match the called genes, so a read error is possible. The chain couples TRBV28 to TRBJ2-7; 9 positions match TRBD1. CDR1 is MDHEN and CDR2 is SYDVKM in the germline V gene. The length of the CDR3 is 12 residues. In DNA form, the CDR3 reads TGTGCCAGCAGACAATACCGGGACAGGGTTTTGTTC. Translation gives CASRQYRDRVLF.

DNA of the CDR3: TGTGCCAGCAGTTGGGACAGGGGCCGTTATGGCTACACCTTC. This gives the protein CASSWDRGRYGYTF. The chain is built from TRBV2 and TRBJ1-2; 10 bases are shared with TRBD1. The germline V gene encodes CDR1 SNHLY and CDR2 FYNNEI. Unmatched junction bases numbered 5, after V lost 5 bases and J lost 5 bases. This CDR3 is built from 14 residues. Supplemented by reference TRBV2 and TRBJ1-2, the full variable domain reads EPEVTQTPSHQVTQMGQEVILRCVPISNHLYFYWYRQILGQKVEFLVSFYNNEISEKSEIFDDQFSVERPDGSNFTLKIRSTKLEDSAMYFCASSWDRGRYGYTFGSGTRLTVV.

The DNA of the CDR3 is TGTGCCAGCAGTCTTGCTACCTCCGAGCAGTACTTC. This translates into CASSLATSEQYF. The chain employs TRBV28 and TRBJ2-7; D remains ambiguous. The CDR3 totals 12 residues. Germline assignment: CDR1 MDHEN and CDR2 SYDVKM. Trimming shortened V by 5 bases and J by 6 bases, and 11 bases separated the two germline ends.